This T cell receptor (beta chain) was sequenced during a study of PD-L1 blockade in urothelial cancer. Study at large: Intravenous atezolizumab, 1,200 mg every 3 weeks, was begun by patients in the mid-2010s. Researchers looked at the blood 3 weeks (second dose) and 6 weeks after treatment began.

This sample's time point: pretreatment peripheral blood. The CDR3 sequence is 12 residues long. Germline loops: CDR1 SEHNR, CDR2 FQNEAQ (reference sequence). The germline V and J ends were trimmed by 3 bases and 8 bases, with 7 bases remaining between them. Clones were read by immunoSEQ multiplex PCR, and TCRdb kept only the in-frame ones, dropping some. The sample gives 70,000 or so clones, 85% to 90% of which show up once; more than 3.5% is in the top ten. The genes are TRBV7-9 and TRBJ1-4; D is undetermined. The sample consisted of PBMCs, taken around atezolizumab (anti-PD-L1) treatment. The clonotype originates from a man between 65 and 80 years old with urothelial cancer. Here the CDR3 DNA reads TGTGCCAGCAGCTTCAGAGGGGAAAAACTGTTTTTT. The encoded protein is CASSFRGEKLFF.